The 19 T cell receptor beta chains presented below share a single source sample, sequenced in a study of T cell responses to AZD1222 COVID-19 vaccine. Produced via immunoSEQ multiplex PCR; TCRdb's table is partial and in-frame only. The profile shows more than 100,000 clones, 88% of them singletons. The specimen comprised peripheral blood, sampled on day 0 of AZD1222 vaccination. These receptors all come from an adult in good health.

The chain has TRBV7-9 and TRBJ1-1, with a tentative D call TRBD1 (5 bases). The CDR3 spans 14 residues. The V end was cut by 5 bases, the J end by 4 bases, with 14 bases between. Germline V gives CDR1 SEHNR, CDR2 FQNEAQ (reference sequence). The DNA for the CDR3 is TGTGCCAGCAGCCAGAACCGGGACCGCACTGAAGCTTTCTTT. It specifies CASSQNRDRTEAFF.

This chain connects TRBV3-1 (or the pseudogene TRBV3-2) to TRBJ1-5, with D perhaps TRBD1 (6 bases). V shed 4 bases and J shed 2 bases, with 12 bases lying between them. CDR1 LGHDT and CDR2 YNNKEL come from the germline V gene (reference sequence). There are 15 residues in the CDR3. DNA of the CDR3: TGTGCCAGCAGCCCCAGGGGCGTCGGCAATCAGCCCCAGCATTTT. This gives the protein CASSPRGVGNQPQHF.

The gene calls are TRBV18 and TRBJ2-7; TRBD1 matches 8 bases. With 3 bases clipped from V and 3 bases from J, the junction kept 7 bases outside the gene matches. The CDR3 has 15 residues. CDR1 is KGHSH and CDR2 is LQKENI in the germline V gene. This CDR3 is CASSPLPGQDYEQYF. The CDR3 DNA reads TGTGCCAGCTCACCTCTTCCGGGACAGGACTACGAGCAGTACTTC.

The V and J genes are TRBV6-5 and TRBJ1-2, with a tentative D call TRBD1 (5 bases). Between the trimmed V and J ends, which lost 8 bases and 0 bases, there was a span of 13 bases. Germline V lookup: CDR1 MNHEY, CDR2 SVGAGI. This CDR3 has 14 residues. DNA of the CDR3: TGTGCCAGCGCTGGGGACGAGGCTAACTATGGCTACACCTTC. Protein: CASAGDEANYGYTF.

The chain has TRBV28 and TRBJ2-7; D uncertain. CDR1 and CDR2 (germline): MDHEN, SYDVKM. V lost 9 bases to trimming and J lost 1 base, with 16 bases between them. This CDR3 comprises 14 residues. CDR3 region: CASSTPAISYEQYF. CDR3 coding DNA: TGTGCCAGTTCCACCCCAGCCATTTCCTACGAGCAGTACTTC.

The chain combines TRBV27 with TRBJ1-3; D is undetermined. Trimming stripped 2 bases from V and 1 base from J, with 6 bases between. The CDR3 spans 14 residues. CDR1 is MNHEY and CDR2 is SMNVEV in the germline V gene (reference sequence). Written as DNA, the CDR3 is TGTGCCAGCAGTTTAGGGGTTTCTGGAAACACCATATATTTT. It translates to CASSLGVSGNTIYF.

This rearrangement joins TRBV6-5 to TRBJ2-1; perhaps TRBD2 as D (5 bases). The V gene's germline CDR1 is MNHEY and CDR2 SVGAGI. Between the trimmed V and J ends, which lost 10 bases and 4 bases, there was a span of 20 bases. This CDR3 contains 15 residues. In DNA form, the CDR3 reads TGTGCCAACCAAATAGGACCGGGATCTTACAATGAGCAGTTCTTC. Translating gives CANQIGPGSYNEQFF.

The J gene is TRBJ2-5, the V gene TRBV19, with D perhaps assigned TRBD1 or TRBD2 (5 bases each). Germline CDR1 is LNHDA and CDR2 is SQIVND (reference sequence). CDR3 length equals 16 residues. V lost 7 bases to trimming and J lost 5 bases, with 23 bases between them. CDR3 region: CASKSSGIGGLETQYF. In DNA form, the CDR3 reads TGTGCCAGTAAAAGCTCAGGGATCGGAGGATTGGAGACCCAGTACTTC.

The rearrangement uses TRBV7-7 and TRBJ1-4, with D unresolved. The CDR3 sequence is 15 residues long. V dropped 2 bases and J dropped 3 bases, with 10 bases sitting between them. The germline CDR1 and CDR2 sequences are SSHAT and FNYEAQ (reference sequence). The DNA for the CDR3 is TGTGCCAGCAGCTTAACTTCGGGGTCTAATGAAAAACTGTTTTTT. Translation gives CASSLTSGSNEKLFF.

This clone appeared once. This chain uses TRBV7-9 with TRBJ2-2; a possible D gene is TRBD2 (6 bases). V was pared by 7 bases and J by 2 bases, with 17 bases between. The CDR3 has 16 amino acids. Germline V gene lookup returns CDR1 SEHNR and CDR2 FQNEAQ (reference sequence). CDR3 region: CASTPVVAANTGELFF. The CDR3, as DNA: TGTGCCAGCACCCCCGTTGTAGCGGCCAACACCGGGGAGCTGTTTTTT.

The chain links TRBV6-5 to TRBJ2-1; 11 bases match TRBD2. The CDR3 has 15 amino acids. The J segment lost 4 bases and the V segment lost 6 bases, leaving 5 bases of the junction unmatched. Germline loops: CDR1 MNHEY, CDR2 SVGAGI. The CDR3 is CASRPGLADYNEQFF. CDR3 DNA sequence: TGTGCCAGCAGACCGGGACTAGCGGATTACAATGAGCAGTTCTTC.

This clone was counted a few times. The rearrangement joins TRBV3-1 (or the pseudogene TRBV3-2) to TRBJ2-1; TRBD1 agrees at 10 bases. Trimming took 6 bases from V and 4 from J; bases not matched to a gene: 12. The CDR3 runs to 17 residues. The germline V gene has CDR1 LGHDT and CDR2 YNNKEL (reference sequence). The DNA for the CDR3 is TGTGCCAGCAGACCCCAAACCGGGACAGGGGCGTACAATGAGCAGTTCTTC. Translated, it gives CASRPQTGTGAYNEQFF.

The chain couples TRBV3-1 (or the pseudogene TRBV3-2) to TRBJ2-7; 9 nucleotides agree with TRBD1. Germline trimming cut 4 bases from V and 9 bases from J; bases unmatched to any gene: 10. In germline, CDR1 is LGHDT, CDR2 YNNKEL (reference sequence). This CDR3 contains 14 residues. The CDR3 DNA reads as TGTGCCAGCAGCCCCGGGACAGGGTCTCCGGGGCAGTACTTC. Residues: CASSPGTGSPGQYF.

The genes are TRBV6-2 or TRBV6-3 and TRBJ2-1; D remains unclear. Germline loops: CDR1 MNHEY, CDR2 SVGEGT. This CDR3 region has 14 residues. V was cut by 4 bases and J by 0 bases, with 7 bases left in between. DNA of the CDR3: TGTGCCAGCAGTTTTCAGAGCTCCTACAATGAGCAGTTCTTC. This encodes CASSFQSSYNEQFF.

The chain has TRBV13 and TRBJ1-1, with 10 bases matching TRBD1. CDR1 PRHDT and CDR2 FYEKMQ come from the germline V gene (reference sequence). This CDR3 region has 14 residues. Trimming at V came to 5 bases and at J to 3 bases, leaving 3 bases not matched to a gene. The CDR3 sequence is CASSTGTGDTEAFF. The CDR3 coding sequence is TGTGCCAGCAGCACGGGGACAGGGGACACTGAAGCTTTCTTT.

The CDR3 nucleotides read TGTGCCAGCAGCCAAACAAGGGCTTTCACAGATACGCAGTATTTT. It specifies CASSQTRAFTDTQYF. The chain links TRBV14 to TRBJ2-3; the D is unclear. Trimming removed 2 bases from V and 2 bases from J, with 11 bases in between. CDR1 SGHDN and CDR2 FVKESK come from the germline V gene. CDR3 length: 15 residues.

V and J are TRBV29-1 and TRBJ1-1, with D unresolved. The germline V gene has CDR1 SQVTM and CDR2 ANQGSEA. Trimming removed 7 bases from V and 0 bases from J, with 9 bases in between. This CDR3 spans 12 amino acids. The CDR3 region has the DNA TGCAGCGCCCCGACATTGAACACTGAAGCTTTCTTT. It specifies CSAPTLNTEAFF.

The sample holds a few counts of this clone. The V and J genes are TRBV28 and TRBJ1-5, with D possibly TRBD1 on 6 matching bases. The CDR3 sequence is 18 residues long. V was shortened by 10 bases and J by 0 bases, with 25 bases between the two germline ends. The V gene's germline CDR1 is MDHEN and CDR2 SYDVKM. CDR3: CAIKGGTTTQYSNQPQHF. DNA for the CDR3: TGTGCCATCAAAGGGGGGACGACTACTCAATATAGCAATCAGCCCCAGCATTTT.

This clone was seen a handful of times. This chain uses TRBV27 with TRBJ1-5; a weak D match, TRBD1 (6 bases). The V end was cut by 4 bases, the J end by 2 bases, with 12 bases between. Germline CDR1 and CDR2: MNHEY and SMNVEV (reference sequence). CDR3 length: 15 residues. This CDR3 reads CASSYGGGRNQPQHF. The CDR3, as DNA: TGTGCCAGCAGTTACGGGGGGGGCCGCAATCAGCCCCAGCATTTT.